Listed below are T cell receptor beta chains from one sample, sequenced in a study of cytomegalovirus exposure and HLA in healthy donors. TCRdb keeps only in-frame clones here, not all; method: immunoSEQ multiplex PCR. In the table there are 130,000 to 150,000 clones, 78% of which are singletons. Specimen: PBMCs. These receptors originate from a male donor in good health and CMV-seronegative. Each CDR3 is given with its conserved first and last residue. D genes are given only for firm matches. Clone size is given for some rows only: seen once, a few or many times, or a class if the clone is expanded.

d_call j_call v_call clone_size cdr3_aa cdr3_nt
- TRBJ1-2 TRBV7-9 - CASSFPDGYTF TGTGCCAGCAGCTTCCCTGATGGCTACACCTTC
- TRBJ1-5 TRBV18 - CASSPGQVRNQPQHF TGTGCCAGCTCACCGGGGCAGGTTCGCAATCAGCCCCAGCATTTT
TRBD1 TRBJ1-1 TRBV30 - CAWSDPGQGLSEAFF TGTGCCTGGAGTGACCCGGGACAGGGCTTAAGTGAAGCTTTCTTT
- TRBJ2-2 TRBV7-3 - CASSLSGLNAGELFF TGTGCCAGCAGCTTAAGTGGCCTCAACGCCGGGGAGCTGTTTTTT
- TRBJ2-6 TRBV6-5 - CASTLGHSGANVLTF TGTGCCAGCACCTTAGGACACTCTGGGGCCAACGTCCTGACTTTC
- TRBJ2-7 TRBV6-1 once CASSGGEEAGEQYF TGTGCCAGCAGTGGGGGGGAGGAGGCTGGCGAGCAGTACTTC
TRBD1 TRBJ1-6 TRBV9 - CASSVGNTGGSSPLHF TGTGCCAGCAGCGTAGGAAATACAGGGGGTAGTTCACCCCTCCACTTT
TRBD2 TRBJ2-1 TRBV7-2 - CASSSFRSGAGNEQFF TGTGCCAGCAGCTCCTTCAGGAGCGGGGCGGGGAATGAGCAGTTCTTC
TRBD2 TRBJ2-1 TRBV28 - CASSPSFGGRIGEQFF TGTGCCAGCAGTCCCAGTTTTGGCGGGAGGATAGGTGAGCAGTTCTTC
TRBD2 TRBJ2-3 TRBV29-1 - CSVPPTSGGDTDTQYF TGCAGCGTACCCCCTACTAGCGGGGGGGACACAGATACGCAGTATTTT
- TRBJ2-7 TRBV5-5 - CASILFLGADAEQYF TGTGCCAGCATCCTTTTCTTGGGGGCGGATGCCGAGCAGTACTTC
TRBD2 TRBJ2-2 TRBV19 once CASTGGPRLARPNTGELFF TGTGCCAGTACGGGGGGACCCAGACTAGCGCGACCGAACACCGGGGAGCTGTTTTTT
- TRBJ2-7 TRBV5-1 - CASSSGGQGFREQYF TGCGCCAGCAGCTCGGGTGGCCAGGGGTTCCGCGAGCAGTACTTC
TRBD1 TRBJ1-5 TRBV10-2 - CASRETGNQPQHF TGCGCCAGCAGGGAGACAGGGAATCAGCCCCAGCATTTT
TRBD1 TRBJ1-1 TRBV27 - CASSFSSGQYTEAFF TGTGCCAGCAGTTTCTCGTCGGGACAGTACACTGAAGCTTTCTTT
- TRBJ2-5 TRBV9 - CASSVSRGAQETQYF TGTGCCAGCAGCGTATCACGGGGTGCTCAAGAGACCCAGTACTTC
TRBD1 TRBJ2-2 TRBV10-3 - CAIRAGTANTGELFF TGTGCCATCAGGGCCGGGACAGCGAACACCGGGGAGCTGTTTTTT
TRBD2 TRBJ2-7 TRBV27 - CASSLFLAGPYEQYF TGTGCCAGCAGTTTGTTCCTAGCGGGGCCCTACGAGCAGTACTTC
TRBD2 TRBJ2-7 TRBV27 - CASSRGTSREDEQYF TGTGCCAGCAGTCGAGGGACTAGCAGAGAAGACGAGCAGTACTTC
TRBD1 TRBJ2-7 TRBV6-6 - CAAALTGGEQYF TGTGCCGCGGCCCTAACAGGGGGCGAGCAGTACTTC
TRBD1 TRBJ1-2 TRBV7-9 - CASSQGVYGYTF TGTGCCAGCTCCCAGGGGGTCTATGGCTACACCTTC
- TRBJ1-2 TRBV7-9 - CASSLYSPIGSYTF TGTGCCAGCAGCTTATACTCCCCGATTGGTAGCTACACCTTC
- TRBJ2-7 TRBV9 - CASSVDAGAPGYEQYF TGTGCCAGCAGCGTAGACGCAGGGGCACCGGGGTACGAGCAGTACTTC
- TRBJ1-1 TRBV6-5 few CASTPQGWAEAFF TGTGCCAGCACTCCTCAGGGGTGGGCTGAAGCTTTCTTT
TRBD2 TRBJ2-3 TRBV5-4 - CASSSKTSGSGDTQYF TGTGCCAGCAGCTCCAAGACTAGCGGGAGTGGAGATACGCAGTATTTT
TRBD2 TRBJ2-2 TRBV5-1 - CASIAGEVTGELFF TGCGCGAGCATAGCGGGAGAGGTCACCGGGGAGCTGTTTTTT
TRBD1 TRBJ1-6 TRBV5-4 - CASRRTGALRSSYNSPLHF TGTGCCAGCAGGAGAACAGGGGCCCTTAGGAGCTCCTATAATTCACCCCTCCACTTT
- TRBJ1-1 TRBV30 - CAWSHRNTEAFF TGTGCCTGGTCACACAGAAACACTGAAGCTTTCTTT
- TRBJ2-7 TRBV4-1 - CASSQEGAGYEQYF TGCGCCAGCAGCCAGGAGGGGGCAGGGTACGAGCAGTACTTC
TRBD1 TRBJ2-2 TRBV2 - CASSGPGQGTTGELFF TGTGCCAGCAGCGGGCCGGGACAGGGGACCACCGGGGAGCTGTTTTTT
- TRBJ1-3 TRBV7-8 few CASSLDLSTIYF TGTGCCAGCAGCTTAGACCTAAGCACCATATATTTT
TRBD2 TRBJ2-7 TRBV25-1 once CASSDTSGRAVYEQYF TGTGCCAGCAGTGATACTAGCGGGAGGGCCGTATACGAGCAGTACTTC
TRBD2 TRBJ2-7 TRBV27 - CASSRLAAGLTYEQYF TGTGCCAGCAGTCGATTGGCAGCGGGATTGACCTACGAGCAGTACTTC
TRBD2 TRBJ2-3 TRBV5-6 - CASRIWGSGRTDTQYF TGTGCCAGCAGGATCTGGGGTAGCGGGAGAACAGATACGCAGTATTTT
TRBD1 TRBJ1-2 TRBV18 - CASSPGTDLYGYPF TGTGCCAGCTCACCGGGGACAGACCTCTATGGCTACCCCTTC
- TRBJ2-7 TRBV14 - CASSLGAYEQYF TGTGCCAGCAGCCTAGGGGCCTACGAGCAGTACTTC
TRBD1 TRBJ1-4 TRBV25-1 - CSSSEWGQVNEKLFF TGTTCCAGCAGTGAATGGGGACAGGTTAATGAAAAACTGTTTTTT
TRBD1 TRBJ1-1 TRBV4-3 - CASSQGQRAFF TGCGCCAGCAGCCAGGGACAGCGAGCTTTCTTT
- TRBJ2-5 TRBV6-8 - CASSSTSTETQYF TGTGCCAGCAGCTCGACTAGTACGGAGACCCAGTACTTC
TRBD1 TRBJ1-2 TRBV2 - CASRDRGYGYTF TGTGCCAGCAGAGACAGGGGCTATGGCTACACCTTC
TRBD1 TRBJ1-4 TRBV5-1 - CASSSGQTSTNEKLFF TGCGCCAGCAGCTCGGGACAGACCTCAACTAATGAAAAACTGTTTTTT
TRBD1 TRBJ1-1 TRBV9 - CASGAGQGDTEAFF TGTGCCAGTGGAGCAGGACAGGGGGACACTGAAGCTTTCTTT
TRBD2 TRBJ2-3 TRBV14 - CASSPRFPSGSSRTDTQYF TGTGCCAGCAGCCCCAGGTTTCCTAGCGGGAGTAGCCGCACAGATACGCAGTATTTT
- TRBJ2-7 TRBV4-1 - CASQGAYEQYF TGCGCCAGCCAGGGCGCCTACGAGCAGTACTTC
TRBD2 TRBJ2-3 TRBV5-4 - CASSGRTSGDTDTQYF TGTGCCAGCAGCGGAAGGACTAGCGGAGACACAGATACGCAGTATTTT
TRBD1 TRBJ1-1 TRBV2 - CASSLQGASTEAFF TGTGCCAGCAGCCTACAGGGGGCCAGCACTGAAGCTTTCTTT
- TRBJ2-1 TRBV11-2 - CASSSRLAYNEQFF TGTGCCAGCAGCTCGCGTCTAGCCTACAATGAGCAGTTCTTC
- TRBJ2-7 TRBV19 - CASSGGDYEQYF TGTGCCAGTAGTGGCGGGGATTACGAGCAGTACTTC